This is a list of T cell receptor beta chains from one sample in a study of PD-1 blockade in classical Hodgkin lymphoma. Sequenced by immunoSEQ multiplex PCR; TCRdb stores in-frame clones only, minus some. The sample includes about 13,000 clones, 85% to 90% of them seen just once. Sequences were derived from CD4+ T cells from blood, sampled at baseline. The receptors stem from a human donor with classical Hodgkin lymphoma. CDR3s include the opening cysteine and the closing phenylalanine or tryptophan. D genes are given only for firm matches. Size tells how often a clone was seen (once, few, many) or the class of an expanded clone, and some rows leave it out.

abundance,v_gene,j_gene,d_gene,CDR3nt,CDR3aa
.,TRBV10-3,TRBJ2-7,.,TGTGCCATCAGTGAGTCGTGGAGCTCCTACGAGCAGTACTTC,CAISESWSSYEQYF
.,TRBV11-2,TRBJ2-7,TRBD1,TGTGCCAGCAGCTTAGTCAGGGGGTACGAGCAGTACTTC,CASSLVRGYEQYF
few,TRBV7-6,TRBJ2-7,TRBD2,TGTGCCAGCAGCTCTGGACTAGCGGGCTACGAGCAGTACTTC,CASSSGLAGYEQYF
.,TRBV10-1,TRBJ2-1,TRBD2,TGCGCCAGCAGTCTTAGCGGGACCAATGAGCAGTTCTTC,CASSLSGTNEQFF
once,TRBV5-1,TRBJ1-5,.,TGCGCCAGCAGCTTATGGGGAAATCAGCCCCAGCATTTT,CASSLWGNQPQHF
.,TRBV5-3,TRBJ2-3,.,TGTCCCCCCGTGACTAGAAGGCCAGATACGCAGTATTTT,CPPVTRRPDTQYF
.,TRBV4-2,TRBJ2-3,.,TGTGCCAGCAGCTTCTCGGGACAAGATACGCAGTATTTT,CASSFSGQDTQYF
.,TRBV28,TRBJ2-5,.,TGTGCCAGCAGTTTGATGTCTCGCGGACAAGAGACCCAGTACTTC,CASSLMSRGQETQYF
.,TRBV18,TRBJ2-3,.,TGTGCCAGCTCACCCGCCGGTACGCAGTATTTT,CASSPAGTQYF
.,TRBV11-2,TRBJ1-4,.,TGTGCCAGCAGCTTAGACCTCGCCGTGCTTAATGAAAAACTGTTTTTT,CASSLDLAVLNEKLFF
.,TRBV2,TRBJ2-5,TRBD2,TGTGCCAGCAGTTTGACTAGCGGGGGGCCAGAGACCCAGTACTTC,CASSLTSGGPETQYF
once,TRBV28,TRBJ1-1,.,TGTGCCACGCGGGACGGAAGGATGAACACTGAAGCTTTCTTT,CATRDGRMNTEAFF
.,TRBV18,TRBJ2-2,.,TGTGCCAGCTCACCACCCGCCCACACCGGGGAGCTGTTTTTT,CASSPPAHTGELFF
.,TRBV4-2,TRBJ1-3,.,TGTGCCAGCAGCCCAAGTACCATTCCGGGGGGTTACGGAAACACCATATATTTT,CASSPSTIPGGYGNTIYF
.,TRBV6-5,TRBJ1-1,.,TGTGCCAGCAGGACCGGACAGCTGAACACTGAAGCTTTCTTT,CASRTGQLNTEAFF
.,TRBV5-5,TRBJ2-1,TRBD2,TGTGCCAGCAGCTTTAGCCTGCCAAGCGGGAGAGGTGAGCAGTTCTTC,CASSFSLPSGRGEQFF
.,TRBV7-2,TRBJ1-2,TRBD1,TGTGCCAGCGATGGGACAGGGTGGTACTATGGCTACACCTTC,CASDGTGWYYGYTF
.,TRBV18,TRBJ1-2,TRBD1,TGTGCCAGCTCACCCGGACAGGGGGCATTCGTTGGCTACACCTTC,CASSPGQGAFVGYTF
.,TRBV5-1,TRBJ2-5,.,TGCGCCAGCAGCTTGCAGGGGCAAGAGACCCAGTACTTC,CASSLQGQETQYF
few,TRBV19,TRBJ1-5,.,TGTGCCAGTAGTAGGGGGATCCCCAATCAGCCCCAGCATTTT,CASSRGIPNQPQHF
.,TRBV11-1,TRBJ2-1,TRBD1,TGTGCCAGCAGCCGTGACAGGGGGGGCTACAATGAGCAGTTCTTC,CASSRDRGGYNEQFF
.,TRBV6-1,TRBJ1-6,TRBD1,TGTGCCAGCAGTGAAGCACAGGGGACATGGGGTTATTCACCCCTCCACTTT,CASSEAQGTWGYSPLHF
.,TRBV12-5,TRBJ2-3,TRBD2,TGTGCTAGTGGCCCGGGACTAGCGGTAACAGATACGCAGTATTTT,CASGPGLAVTDTQYF
.,TRBV6-1,TRBJ1-1,.,TGTGCCAGCAGTGAATCCCGGGGAACTGAAGCTTTCTTT,CASSESRGTEAFF
.,TRBV11-2,TRBJ2-1,TRBD2,TGTGCCAGCAGCTACTCTGGGACTAGCGGGACTTACAATGAGCAGTTCTTC,CASSYSGTSGTYNEQFF
.,TRBV6-1,TRBJ2-7,TRBD2,TGTGCCAGCAGTGAGGCACTCACTAGCGCCGGCTACGAGCAGTACTTC,CASSEALTSAGYEQYF
.,TRBV10-2,TRBJ1-1,.,TGCGCCAGCAGTGAGTCTTTTCAGTTTAGGAGGACTGAAGCTTTCTTT,CASSESFQFRRTEAFF
.,TRBV27,TRBJ2-3,TRBD2,TGTGCCAGCAGTCTCCCACCGACTAGCGGGAGGGTGGATACGCAGTATTTT,CASSLPPTSGRVDTQYF
.,TRBV28,TRBJ1-1,.,TGTGCCAGCCATTATCCGGGAGAAAACACTGAAGCTTTCTTT,CASHYPGENTEAFF
once,TRBV7-6,TRBJ2-3,.,TGTGCCAGCAGCTTTCTGAACACAGATACGCAGTATTTT,CASSFLNTDTQYF
few,TRBV5-4,TRBJ1-3,TRBD1,TGTGCCAGCAGCTTTGACAGGGCGGGAAACACCATATATTTT,CASSFDRAGNTIYF
.,TRBV6-6,TRBJ2-1,TRBD2,TGTGCCAGCAGTTACAGGATGAGCGGGGGAGACAATGAGCAGTTCTTC,CASSYRMSGGDNEQFF
.,TRBV4-2,TRBJ1-3,.,TGTGCCAGCAGCCAAGCCGGGGTCGGAAACACCATATATTTT,CASSQAGVGNTIYF
.,TRBV5-4,TRBJ2-3,.,TGTGCTCCCGGGGGGCCCGGGACAGATACGCAGTATTTT,CAPGGPGTDTQYF
.,TRBV29-1,TRBJ2-7,.,TGCAGCGTTGTCGGCACCACGGTCGAGCAGTACTTC,CSVVGTTVEQYF
.,TRBV25-1,TRBJ2-2,.,TGTGCCAGCAGTGGGGGGGCGGAGCTGTTTTTT,CASSGGAELFF
.,TRBV11-2,TRBJ2-7,.,TGTGCCAGCAGCTCGATAACAGGCTACGAGCAGTACTTC,CASSSITGYEQYF
.,TRBV7-6,TRBJ2-1,.,TGTGCCAGCAGCTTAGCGAATATATCGTTCTCCTACAATGAGCAGTTCTTC,CASSLANISFSYNEQFF
.,TRBV7-2,TRBJ2-7,.,TGTGCCAGCAGCCCTGACAATTACTACGAGCAGTACTTC,CASSPDNYYEQYF
.,TRBV2,TRBJ1-6,TRBD1,TGTGCCAGCAGAAAGACAGGGTCTGGTTCACCCCTCCACTTT,CASRKTGSGSPLHF
.,TRBV28,TRBJ1-4,TRBD1,TGTGCCAGCAGTTTTGCCGGGACAGGTTATCGCGGGGAAAAACTGTTTTTT,CASSFAGTGYRGEKLFF
.,TRBV30,TRBJ1-5,TRBD1,TGTGCCTGGAGTGAGGGGGCAGTTATCAATCAGCCCCAGCATTTT,CAWSEGAVINQPQHF
.,TRBV5-4,TRBJ2-5,.,TGTGCCAGCAGCGACGGGGGGCCCAGGGAGACCCAGTACTTC,CASSDGGPRETQYF
.,TRBV21-1,TRBJ2-1,.,TGTGCCAGCAGCAAGAGACTAGCGCTCTCCTACAATGAGCAGTTCTTC,CASSKRLALSYNEQFF
.,TRBV27,TRBJ2-1,.,TGTGCCAGCAGTTTCCCAGGGACACCTTACAATGAGCAGTTCTTC,CASSFPGTPYNEQFF
.,TRBV4-2,TRBJ2-1,.,TGTGCCAGCAGCCAAGTGGGGAACACCCGGGAGCAGTTCTTC,CASSQVGNTREQFF
.,TRBV7-6,TRBJ1-4,.,TGTGCCAGCAGCTTAAGACCGTTTACAACTAATGAAAAACTGTTTTTT,CASSLRPFTTNEKLFF
.,TRBV7-3,TRBJ2-1,TRBD2,TGTGCCAGCAGCCCGCAATCCGCGGGGGGTCCGCAGTTCTTC,CASSPQSAGGPQFF
.,TRBV5-1,TRBJ2-4,TRBD2,TGCGCCAGCAGCTTGGCCGCAGGGACTACAAACATTCAGTACTTC,CASSLAAGTTNIQYF
once,TRBV18,TRBJ2-7,TRBD1,TGTGCCAGCTCACTACGACAGGGGGCTGACGAGCAGTACTTC,CASSLRQGADEQYF
.,TRBV9,TRBJ1-2,.,TGTGCCAGCAGCGTAGCCCCGACAGTAGGCTATGGCTACACCTTC,CASSVAPTVGYGYTF
.,TRBV6-1,TRBJ2-5,TRBD1,TGTGCCAGCAGCTTCACAGGGGGCTTATACTTC,CASSFTGGLYF
.,TRBV27,TRBJ2-2,.,TGTGCCAGCAGGTTACTAGACAGCTCGAACACCGGGGAGCTGTTTTTT,CASRLLDSSNTGELFF
.,TRBV19,TRBJ1-5,.,TGTGCCAGTAGTAAGAAACGGGACACGAACAATCAGCCCCAGCATTTT,CASSKKRDTNNQPQHF
.,TRBV4-1,TRBJ1-5,.,TGCGCCAGCAGCCACCGGACAGACGGCAATCAGCCCCAGCATTTT,CASSHRTDGNQPQHF
.,TRBV4-1,TRBJ2-4,.,TGCGCCAGCAGCCAATTGCACCCGGCGACTCTAGCCAAAAACATTCAGTACTTC,CASSQLHPATLAKNIQYF
.,TRBV28,TRBJ2-7,.,TGTGCCAGCAGTACTCAAAGATGGGGGAGTAACTCCTACGAGCAGTACTTC,CASSTQRWGSNSYEQYF
.,TRBV9,TRBJ1-6,.,TGTGCCAGCAGCGTTGGACCTCTTCCGAATTCACCCCTCCACTTT,CASSVGPLPNSPLHF
.,TRBV18,TRBJ2-3,TRBD2,TGTGCCAGCTCACCGGTGGCTAGCGGAAGAGATACGCAGTATTTT,CASSPVASGRDTQYF